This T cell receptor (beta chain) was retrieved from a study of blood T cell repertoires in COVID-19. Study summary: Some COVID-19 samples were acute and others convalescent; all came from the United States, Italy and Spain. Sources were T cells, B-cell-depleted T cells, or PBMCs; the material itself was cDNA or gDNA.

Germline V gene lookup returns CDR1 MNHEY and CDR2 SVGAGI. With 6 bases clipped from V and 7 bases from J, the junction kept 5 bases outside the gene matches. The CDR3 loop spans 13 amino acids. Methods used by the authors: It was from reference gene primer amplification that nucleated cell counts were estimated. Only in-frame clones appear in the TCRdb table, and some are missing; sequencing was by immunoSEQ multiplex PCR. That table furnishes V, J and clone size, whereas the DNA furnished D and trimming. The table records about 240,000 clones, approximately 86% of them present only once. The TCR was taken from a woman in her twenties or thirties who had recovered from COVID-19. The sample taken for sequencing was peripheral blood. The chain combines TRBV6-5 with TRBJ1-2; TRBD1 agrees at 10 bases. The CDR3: CASSYGQGVGYTF. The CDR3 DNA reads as TGTGCCAGCAGCTACGGACAGGGGGTTGGCTACACCTTC.